What follows is one T cell receptor beta chain and its context. The length of the CDR3 is 15 residues. Germline CDR1 is LGHNA and CDR2 is YNFKEQ. V lost 4 bases and J lost 6; bases outside the gene matches: 7. Separate cDNA molecules received unique molecular identifiers, which the library attached to them. TCRdb re-derived calls from the RACE reads in MiXCR, one entry per CDR3 protein. The data show around 82,000 distinct CDR3 sequences, around 6.7% seen once. The time point denotes: patch test 2, 6 weeks after DPC sensitization. The treatment denotes: therapeutic diphenylcyclopropenone sensitization with weekly scalp DPC. This record belongs to a study of human T cells and chemical hapten exposure. Whole-study context: Upper-back patches of 0.01% DPC were read at 6 days.

The material sequenced was whole blood, taken in connection with sensitization to the hapten diphenylcyclopropenone (DPC). This TCR came from a woman in her twenties or thirties with alopecia areata. Some clones in this sample may be carry-over from other donors' samples. The chain couples TRBV4-2 to TRBJ1-5; 9 bases are shared with TRBD1. The CDR3 here is CASSRDRGAGQPQHF. In DNA, the CDR3 is TGTGCCAGCAGCCGAGACAGGGGGGCAGGTCAGCCCCAGCATTTT.